One sample yielded the 21 T cell receptor beta chains listed below, sequenced in a study of STAT3 mutations in large granular lymphocyte leukemia. Study-wide findings and caveats: Every T-cell large granular lymphocyte leukemia patient had at least one immunodominant TCR beta clonotype.

Their specific antigens are unknown. Profiling relied on immunoSEQ multiplex PCR, and the TCRdb table lists in-frame clones only, not all of them. The data hold around 33,000 clones, with approximately 80% observed a single time. The sample consisted of peripheral blood mononuclear cells. Receptors were obtained from a woman aged 45-59 years with T-cell large granular lymphocyte leukemia. Some clones in this sample may be carry-over from other donors' samples.

The chain carries TRBV28 and TRBJ1-5; D unclear. The CDR3 covers 18 residues. Germline V gene lookup returns CDR1 MDHEN and CDR2 SYDVKM. Between the trimmed V and J ends, which lost 1 base and 0 bases, there was a span of 16 bases. Written as DNA, the CDR3 is TGTGCCAGCAGTTTATACCGGACGATGATCAATAGCAATCAGCCCCAGCATTTT. Its translation: CASSLYRTMINSNQPQHF.

This chain connects TRBV27 to TRBJ2-7; D unclear. Trimming cost V 8 bases and J 2 bases, with 16 bases left between them. This CDR3 region has 14 residues. CDR1 is MNHEY, CDR2 SMNVEV, per germline (reference sequence). The CDR3, as DNA: TGTGCCAGCTACAGTCGTAGATCCCCCTACGAGCAGTACTTC. As protein: CASYSRRSPYEQYF.

The gene calls are TRBV20-1 and TRBJ2-7; D may be TRBD1 (7 bases). This CDR3 has 11 amino acids. Trimming removed 8 bases at V and 2 bases at J, with 10 bases between. The germline CDR1 and CDR2 sequences are DFQATT and SNEGSKA (reference sequence). In nucleotides, the CDR3 is TGCAGTCCAGGGGGGACCTACGAGCAGTACTTC. Translated: CSPGGTYEQYF.

V gene TRBV5-1 combines with J gene TRBJ1-5; 9 bases line up with TRBD1. Germline V lookup: CDR1 SGHRS, CDR2 YFSETQ. The CDR3 length is 18 residues. Losses at the gene ends were 4 bases for V and 0 bases for J; bases not matched to a gene: 11. The CDR3 coding sequence is TGCGCCAGCAGCCCAGGGGACAGGGTCGCCTATAGCAATCAGCCCCAGCATTTT. Translating gives CASSPGDRVAYSNQPQHF.

The V and J genes are TRBV6-5 and TRBJ2-7; 12 nucleotides line up with TRBD1. Per germline, CDR1 MNHEY and CDR2 SVGAGI. The CDR3 sequence is 15 residues long. V lost 6 bases, J lost 5 bases, and 8 bases stayed unmatched. The CDR3 sequence: CASSRVGQGAHEQYF. The CDR3, as DNA: TGTGCCAGCAGCCGTGTGGGACAGGGGGCTCACGAGCAGTACTTC.

This clone occurred a few times. The chain uses TRBV7-9 and TRBJ2-7, with 7 bases aligning to TRBD2. Germline CDR1 SEHNR, CDR2 FQNEAQ (reference sequence). This CDR3 has 14 amino acids. Trimming cost V 1 base and J 8 bases; bases outside gene matches: 8. CDR3 residues: CASSLGSGMNKQYF. Written as DNA, the CDR3 is TGTGCCAGCAGCTTAGGAAGCGGGATGAACAAGCAGTACTTC.

The chain has TRBV30 and TRBJ1-4; 7 bases map to TRBD1. The CDR3 has 14 residues. Germline V gives CDR1 GTSNPN, CDR2 SVGIG (reference sequence). Germline trimming cut 2 bases from V and 6 bases from J; bases unmatched to any gene: 6. This chain's CDR3 is CAWSSGQVHEKLFF. The DNA for the CDR3 is TGTGCCTGGAGTAGCGGACAGGTACATGAAAAACTGTTTTTT.

V is TRBV4-2 and J is TRBJ2-7; perhaps TRBD2 as D (6 bases). The CDR3 is 14 residues long. Trimming stripped 4 bases from V and 0 bases from J, with 10 bases between. From germline, CDR1 is LGHNA and CDR2 YNFKEQ. CDR3 sequence: CASSRGVSSYEQYF. The DNA of the CDR3 is TGTGCCAGCAGCCGGGGGGTTAGCTCCTACGAGCAGTACTTC.

V and J are TRBV10-3 and TRBJ1-1; D gene unclear. There are 13 residues in the CDR3. The germline CDR1 and CDR2 sequences are ENHRY and SYGVKD. V was shortened by 11 bases and J by 1 base, with 14 bases between the two germline ends. CDR3 loop: CAGARLQNTEAFF. The CDR3 DNA is TGTGCCGGAGCCAGACTTCAGAACACTGAAGCTTTCTTT.

The genes are TRBV11-1 and TRBJ2-5; D ambiguous. Germline values: CDR1 SGHAT, CDR2 FQDESV (reference sequence). The CDR3 sequence is 9 residues long. The CDR3 DNA follows: TGTGCAATAGTCCCGACCCAGTACTTC. Translation gives CAIVPTQYF.

The chain joins TRBV7-3 to TRBJ2-1; the D gene is possibly TRBD2 (6 bases). Germline V gene lookup returns CDR1 SGHTA and CDR2 FQGTGA. This CDR3 comprises 13 residues. V lost 5 bases, J lost 10 bases, and 15 bases lay in between. The CDR3 reads CASSLTHGGEQFF. Here the CDR3 DNA reads TGTGCCAGCAGCCTTACCCATGGGGGGGAGCAGTTCTTC.

This clone was counted once. J is TRBJ1-2 and V is TRBV15; D call uncertain. Germline V gene lookup returns CDR1 LNHNV and CDR2 YYDKDF (reference sequence). Trimming shortened V by 5 bases and J by 8 bases, and 21 bases separated the two germline ends. The CDR3 sequence is 15 residues long. CDR3 protein: CATSPGAPSKRGYTF. Written as DNA, the CDR3 is TGTGCCACCAGCCCGGGAGCTCCTAGTAAGAGGGGCTACACCTTC.

The rearrangement uses TRBV6-5 and TRBJ2-7; TRBD1 matches 7 bases. Per the germline V gene, CDR1 is MNHEY and CDR2 is SVGAGI. Trimming took 4 bases from V and 3 from J; bases not matched to a gene: 9. This CDR3 has 15 amino acids. This CDR3 reads CASSSRPGQIYEQYF. The CDR3 bases are TGTGCCAGCAGTTCTCGACCGGGACAGATCTACGAGCAGTACTTC.

The chain uses TRBV7-9 and TRBJ2-3, with 8 nucleotides matching TRBD1. The trim removed 1 base at V and 3 bases at J, leaving 3 bases unmatched. Looked up from germline, CDR1 is SEHNR and CDR2 is FQNEAQ (reference sequence). This CDR3 region has 15 residues. The CDR3 sequence is CASSLGRGQTDTQYF. In DNA form, the CDR3 reads TGTGCCAGCAGCTTAGGCAGGGGGCAGACAGATACGCAGTATTTT.

Remarks on this clone: One junction end disagrees with the germline gene, perhaps due to a read error. The chain combines TRBV7-9 with TRBJ2-2; 12 bases map to TRBD2. CDR1 SEHNR and CDR2 FQNEAQ come from the germline V gene (reference sequence). The CDR3 has 17 amino acids. CDR3 sequence reads: CASSLERTSGNSGELFF. CDR3 DNA: TGTGCCAGCAGCTTAGAAAGGACTAGCGGGAACTCCGGGGAGCTGTTTTTT.

This chain uses TRBV19 with TRBJ2-1; no reliable D call. V lost 3 bases and J lost 4, with 7 bases in between. CDR3 length: 13 residues. Germline V lookup: CDR1 LNHDA, CDR2 SQIVND (reference sequence). The CDR3 DNA reads as TGTGCCAGTAGTATTCCGCCGTACAATGAGCAGTTCTTC. Protein: CASSIPPYNEQFF. The full variable domain, its missing parts supplied by reference TRBV19 and TRBJ2-1, is DGGITQSPKYLFRKEGQNVTLSCEQNLNHDAMYWYRQDPGQGLRLIYYSQIVNDFQKGDIAEGYSVSREKKESFPLTVTSAQKNPTAFYLCASSIPPYNEQFFGPGTRLTVL.

This chain connects TRBV7-9 to TRBJ1-2, with D perhaps matching TRBD1 (6 bases). This CDR3 is 13 amino acids long. CDR1 and CDR2 (germline): SEHNR, FQNEAQ (reference sequence). V lost 5 bases and J 8 bases, leaving 15 bases between the germline ends. CDR3 in DNA: TGTGCCAGCAGCATTGGTGTGGGACACGGCTACACCTTC. The encoded protein is CASSIGVGHGYTF. Together with reference TRBV7-9 and TRBJ1-2, the CDR3 gives the full variable domain: DTGVSQNPRHKITKRGQNVTFRCDPISEHNRLYWYRQTLGQGPEFLTYFQNEAQLEKSRLLSDRFSAERPKGSFSTLEIQRTEQGDSAMYLCASSIGVGHGYTFGSGTRLTVV.

The chain carries TRBV7-9 and TRBJ2-1; D is possibly TRBD2 (5 bases). This CDR3 has 13 residues. V was pared by 7 bases and J by 7 bases, with 14 bases between. Germline CDR1 and CDR2: SEHNR and FQNEAQ (reference sequence). Written as DNA, the CDR3 is TGTGCCAGCAAGGGATTAGGGAGTAATGAGCAGTTCTTC. Protein sequence: CASKGLGSNEQFF.

J is TRBJ2-7 and V is TRBV27, with 8 bases aligning to TRBD2. J was trimmed by 2 bases and V by 3 bases; bases with no gene match: 6. Germline CDR1 reads MNHEY; CDR2 reads SMNVEV (reference sequence). The CDR3 extends over 15 amino acids. The chain's CDR3 is CASSFSRGAPYEQYF. The CDR3 region has the DNA TGTGCCAGCAGTTTCTCGCGGGGGGCCCCCTACGAGCAGTACTTC.

J is TRBJ2-7 and V is TRBV30; 10 bases are shared with TRBD2. The CDR3 loop spans 13 amino acids. The V and J ends lost 7 bases and 1 base, in that order; junction bases with no gene match: 4. Germline V CDR1 and CDR2: GTSNPN, SVGIG (reference sequence). CDR3 bases: TGTGCCTCCCGGACTAGCGGATCCTACGAGCAGTACTTC. Its protein product is CASRTSGSYEQYF.

The CDR3 reads CASSAISRVSGEQYF. The CDR3 bases are TGTGCCAGCAGCGCAATCTCAAGGGTCTCGGGCGAGCAGTACTTC. V gene TRBV5-6 combines with J gene TRBJ2-7; no firm D call. With 4 bases removed from V and 6 bases from J, the gap between germline ends came to 20 bases. CDR1 and CDR2 from the germline V gene are SGHDT and YYEEEE. The CDR3 consists of 15 residues.